This is a list of T cell receptor beta chains from one sample in a study of cytomegalovirus exposure and HLA in healthy donors. Using immunoSEQ multiplex PCR, the repertoire was profiled, and TCRdb retains in-frame clones only, with some absent. The table shows 110,000 to 150,000 clones, with 85% to 90% occurring only once. Input material: PBMCs. The receptor source for this set is a woman in her twenties or thirties in good health and CMV-seropositive. The conserved cysteine and the conserved F or W are not part of the CDR3 here.

TRBJ2-7	TRBV2	ASSEATRGSYEQY
TRBJ1-2	TRBV5-6	ASSLLLGYGYT
TRBJ1-3	TRBV5-6	ASSLANNRVGYSIY
TRBJ2-1	TRBV6-5	ASSYSPGTYYNEQF
TRBJ1-1	TRBV6-4	ASSDSNYRHMNTEAF
TRBJ2-7	TRBV6-6	ATGGILYEQY
TRBJ2-7	TRBV6-5	ASSYDGQGYEQY
TRBJ1-1	TRBV4-1	ASSLGQGGGGRTEAF
TRBJ1-2	TRBV7-3	ASSLDYGDRGSYT
TRBJ1-2	TRBV28	ASRLREDGGYT
TRBJ2-7	TRBV28	ASSPALLAGSLQY
TRBJ1-1	TRBV6-5	ASSLSGNTEAF
TRBJ1-2	TRBV5-1	ASSGGHQLYGYT
TRBJ2-5	TRBV5-6	ASSLVSRTGGLETQY
TRBJ2-3	TRBV18	ASSPVLQGWTSGSTDTQY
TRBJ2-7	TRBV27	ASSLTPGEQGVYEQY
TRBJ2-2	TRBV28	ASRGLAGGPNTGELF
TRBJ2-3	TRBV2	ASSDLYATDTQY
TRBJ2-7	TRBV7-2	ASSLARSRNHEQY
TRBJ2-7	TRBV11-2	ASSLSTTYEQY
TRBJ2-7	TRBV28	ASSPPGLASEQY